These T cell receptor beta chains were read from a single sample in a study of graft-versus-host responses after intestinal transplantation. The data were produced by immunoSEQ multiplex PCR, yet TCRdb's version contains in-frame clones alone and is incomplete. The sample lists roughly 120,000 clones, about 92% occurring once. These receptors are not linked to any known antigen. Sequenced here: unstimulated CD8+ T cells sorted from spleen or lymph node cells, sampled before transplant. Receptor source: a human donor who was the organ donor for an intestinal transplant. CDR3s include the opening cysteine and the closing phenylalanine or tryptophan. The D gene is left open where the match is weak. Size is stated for part of the rows, as once, few or many counts, or as a class when the clone is expanded.

abundance	v_gene	j_gene	d_gene	CDR3nt	CDR3aa
.	TRBV5-4	TRBJ2-6	.	TGTGCCAGCAGCTTTGGGACTGGGGCCAACGTCCTGACTTTC	CASSFGTGANVLTF
few	TRBV18	TRBJ2-1	.	TGTGCCAGCTCACCTGGACTACATGAGCAGTTCTTC	CASSPGLHEQFF
.	TRBV19	TRBJ2-3	.	TGTGCCAGTAGTATTGGGTTGACTACGTCAGATACGCAGTATTTT	CASSIGLTTSDTQYF
.	TRBV19	TRBJ2-1	TRBD2	TGTGCCGCTTGTCCTAGCGGGAACCTTGAGCAGTTCTTC	CAACPSGNLEQFF
.	TRBV4-1	TRBJ2-7	TRBD2	TGCGCCAGCAGCCAAGGCGGGAGATATTTGTCCTACGAGCAGTACTTC	CASSQGGRYLSYEQYF
.	TRBV4-1	TRBJ2-7	.	TGCGCCAGCAGCCACAGGGGTGAAATCGACGAGCAGTACTTC	CASSHRGEIDEQYF
.	TRBV28	TRBJ2-6	.	TGTGCCAGCTGCTTGAGGGCCCCTGCGGGGGCCAACGTCCTGACTTTC	CASCLRAPAGANVLTF
few	TRBV28	TRBJ2-7	.	TGTGCCAGCAGTTCACCGGGACCCCTAGACGAGCAGTACTTC	CASSSPGPLDEQYF
few	TRBV27	TRBJ1-2	.	TGTGCCAGCAGTTTTCAGGGTAACTATGGCTACACCTTC	CASSFQGNYGYTF
.	TRBV30	TRBJ1-1	.	TGTGCCTGGAGTGTAAGGCCCCCTGAAGCTTTCTTT	CAWSVRPPEAFF
.	TRBV19	TRBJ1-5	TRBD1	TGTGCCAGTAGTATTGTGTTTGGCCAGGGGGCGAATCAGCCCCAGCATTTT	CASSIVFGQGANQPQHF
.	TRBV7-3	TRBJ1-1	.	TGTGCCAGCAGCTGGAGACAGGCAAACACTGAAGCTTTCTTT	CASSWRQANTEAFF
once	TRBV19	TRBJ2-1	.	TGTGCCAGTAGTATGGGGGGAGGTGAGCAGTTCTTC	CASSMGGGEQFF
.	TRBV28	TRBJ2-7	.	TGTGCCAGCACCCTTCCGGGTTCGTCTTACGAGCAGTACTTC	CASTLPGSSYEQYF
.	TRBV7-2	TRBJ2-7	.	TGTGCCAGCAGCCGATCCTCCTACGAGCAGTACTTC	CASSRSSYEQYF
.	TRBV9	TRBJ2-3	TRBD2	TGTGCCAGCAGTGGGAGCGGGACCAGGGCAGATACGCAGTATTTT	CASSGSGTRADTQYF
.	TRBV25-1	TRBJ2-7	.	TGTGCCAGCAGTTCCTACGAGCAGTACTTC	CASSSYEQYF
.	TRBV28	TRBJ1-4	.	TGTGCCAGCAGCTGGGTACAGGGACTAGGGGAAAAACTGTTTTTT	CASSWVQGLGEKLFF
.	TRBV4-2	TRBJ1-2	TRBD1	TGTGCCAGCTGGGACAGCCTCTATGGCTACACCTTC	CASWDSLYGYTF
.	TRBV4-3	TRBJ2-1	.	TGCGCCAGCAGCCAAGAGGCGGAGGGGGAGCAGTTCTTC	CASSQEAEGEQFF
.	TRBV27	TRBJ2-7	TRBD2	TGTGCCAGCAGTTTGGCGGGAGAGTCTCGCGAGCAGTACTTC	CASSLAGESREQYF
.	TRBV9	TRBJ1-1	.	TGTGCCAGCAGCGTAGTAGCTGAAGATAAGGCTGAAGCTTTCTTT	CASSVVAEDKAEAFF